The 7 T cell receptor beta chains presented below share a single source sample, sequenced in a study of blood T cell repertoires in COVID-19. Method: immunoSEQ multiplex PCR; TCRdb's copy keeps in-frame clones and lacks some. The sample contains 130,000 to 150,000 clones, 80% to 90% of which appear only once. The sequenced sample consisted of peripheral blood. The receptors stem from a woman aged 60 to 75 with COVID-19, enrolled during active disease.

The gene calls are TRBV11-2 and TRBJ2-5, with 9 bases fitting TRBD2. Trimming at V came to 3 bases and at J to 1 base, leaving 6 bases not matched to a gene. CDR1 is SGHAT and CDR2 is FQNNGV in the germline V gene. This CDR3 has 16 amino acids. As DNA, the CDR3 is TGTGCCAGCAGCTTGGGTAGCGGGGGCTTCCAAGAGACCCAGTACTTC. As protein: CASSLGSGGFQETQYF.

The genes are TRBV7-3 and TRBJ2-2; 8 bases fit TRBD2. The CDR3 contains 16 residues. The V segment lost 0 bases and the J segment 2 bases; nucleotides outside the gene matches: 2. Germline CDR1 reads SGHTA; CDR2 reads FQGTGA. The CDR3: CASSLTSGTNTGELFF. CDR3 DNA: TGTGCCAGCAGCTTAACTAGCGGGACAAACACCGGGGAGCTGTTTTTT.

This clone has more than one count but fewer than ten. The chain links TRBV11-3 to TRBJ2-2; tentative D call: TRBD1 (5 bases). There are 13 residues in the CDR3. Germline V CDR1 and CDR2: SGHNT, YENEEA. Trimming removed 6 bases from V and 4 bases from J, with 9 bases in between. CDR3 in amino acids: CASRGPLTGELFF. The DNA for the CDR3 is TGTGCCAGCAGGGGGCCCCTCACCGGGGAGCTGTTTTTT.

This clone was seen a single time. V gene TRBV4-1 combines with J gene TRBJ1-1, with D uncertain. The germline V gene has CDR1 MGHRA and CDR2 YSYEKL. V shed 4 bases and J shed 2 bases, with 14 bases lying between them. CDR3 length equals 15 residues. In DNA, the CDR3 is TGCGCCAGCAGCCTGTTCGGCGGGAAAAACACTGAAGCTTTCTTT. This encodes CASSLFGGKNTEAFF.

This clone showed up just a few times. V and J are TRBV11-2 and TRBJ1-1; tentative D call: TRBD1 (6 bases). Between the trimmed V and J ends, which lost 5 bases and 1 base, there was a span of 14 bases. Germline V gives CDR1 SGHAT, CDR2 FQNNGV. The CDR3 is 15 amino acids. In nucleotides, the CDR3 is TGTGCCAGCAGCAGGGCAGGGGCGACGAACACTGAAGCTTTCTTT. This translates into CASSRAGATNTEAFF.

The V call is TRBV5-5, the J call TRBJ2-5; TRBD2 might be the D (6 bases). Trimming stripped 2 bases from V and 3 bases from J, with 11 bases between. Germline V CDR1 and CDR2: SGHKS, YYEKEE (reference sequence). This CDR3 has 14 amino acids. The CDR3 nucleotides read TGTGCCAGCAGCTTTTTTGGGGGGAAAGAGACCCAGTACTTC. Translation gives CASSFFGGKETQYF. The complete variable domain, with remaining parts taken from reference TRBV5-5 and TRBJ2-5, reads DAGVTQSPTHLIKTRGQQVTLRCSPISGHKSVSWYQQVLGQGPQFIFQYYEKEERGRGNFPDRFSARQFPNYSSELNVNALLLGDSALYLCASSFFGGKETQYFGPGTRLLVL.

Written as DNA, the CDR3 is TGTGCCAGCAGCCAAGGGGCCTCAGTTCTTGAAGCTTTCTTT. This codes for CASSQGASVLEAFF. J is TRBJ1-1 and V is TRBV3-1 (or the pseudogene TRBV3-2); D unclear. V gave up 1 base and J gave up 7 bases, with 13 bases separating them. The CDR3 contains 14 residues. Germline CDR1 and CDR2: LGHDT and YNNKEL (reference sequence).